Detailed here is one T cell receptor beta chain. Its antigen is currently unknown. The data were obtained in a study of a mutant IDH1 vaccine in newly diagnosed glioma. Profiled with immunoSEQ multiplex PCR; TCRdb holds only in-frame clones, not every one. Of tens of thousands of clones in the sample, 65% to 90% were seen once. The CDR3 runs to 14 residues. Germline V gene lookup returns CDR1 MNHEY and CDR2 SVGAGI. V gave up 11 bases and J gave up 6 bases; unmatched junction bases: 9. The time point was: week 47, end of study. Topical imiquimod was applied with each vaccine dose, which held 300 ug of mutant IDH1 20-mer peptide.

Sequencing used PBMCs, obtained from a glioma patient whose treatment included an IDH1 peptide vaccine. V is TRBV6-5 and J is TRBJ2-3; 12 nucleotides align to TRBD2. This sequence was found in a man between 18 and 35 years old with glioma. Some clones in this sample may be carry-over from other donors' samples. The CDR3 reads CASGTSGGQDTQYF. DNA for the CDR3: TGTGCCTCAGGCACTAGCGGGGGGCAGGATACGCAGTATTTT.